Each of the 2 T cell receptor beta chains below was sequenced from the same sample in a study of blood T cell repertoires in COVID-19. Assay used: immunoSEQ multiplex PCR; TCRdb lists only in-frame clones, some missing. In the table there are 70,000 to 90,000 clones, around 84% of which are singletons. The sample comprised peripheral blood. The source is a man at least 80 years old with active or convalescent COVID-19.

This chain links TRBV6-5 with TRBJ2-1, with D tentatively TRBD2 (6 bases). The CDR3 runs to 16 residues. CDR1 and CDR2 from the germline V gene are MNHEY and SVGAGI. The V and J ends lost 2 bases and 0 bases respectively, with 11 bases between them. The CDR3 DNA reads TGTGCCAGCAGTTACCTCCGGGGGAGCTCCTACAATGAGCAGTTCTTC. Protein sequence: CASSYLRGSSYNEQFF.

CDR3 DNA sequence: TGTGCCAGCAGCATCCATGGCGGTGATAGGTTCTTC. It codes for CASSIHGGDRFF. This chain links TRBV11-2 with TRBJ2-1; D not certain. This CDR3 contains 12 residues. V was shortened by 5 bases and J by 15 bases, with 17 bases between the two germline ends. Germline lookup yields CDR1 SGHAT and CDR2 FQNNGV.